A single sample gave rise to the 8 T cell receptor beta chains below, sequenced in a study of blood T cell repertoires in COVID-19 (dated by TCRdb to about 2020). Library preparation employed the immunoSEQ multiplex PCR assay. TCRdb retrieved this table from immuneACCESS and kept in-frame rearrangements only. Not all clones are present; in checked studies, unresolved V genes account for under half, and no reason is known for the remainder. The sample contains about 58,000 clones, roughly nine tenths of them found a single time. 7% to 10% of the sample comes from the top ten. Sequenced sample: peripheral blood. The receptors derive from a woman in her 70s with active COVID-19.

J is TRBJ1-5 and V is TRBV10-1; D gene uncertain. V shed 5 bases and J shed 0 bases, with 5 bases lying between them. The CDR3 sequence is 13 residues long. Germline V gene sequence: CDR1 WNHNN, CDR2 SYGVQD (reference sequence). CDR3 residues: CASSSDSNQPQHF. The DNA of the CDR3 is TGCGCCAGCAGTTCAGATAGCAATCAGCCCCAGCATTTT.

The rearrangement joins TRBV6-5 to TRBJ1-6; 7 positions agree with TRBD1. CDR3 length: 14 residues. With V trimmed by 6 bases and J by 8 bases, 7 bases remained unmatched. Germline V gene lookup returns CDR1 MNHEY and CDR2 SVGAGI. The CDR3 coding sequence is TGTGCCAGCAGCGACTACAGGGGTCATTCACCCCTCCACTTT. Translating it yields CASSDYRGHSPLHF.

This clone has only a few counts. This chain uses TRBV7-9 with TRBJ1-1; 7 nucleotides line up with TRBD1. Trimming removed 1 base from V and 3 bases from J; junction bases left unmatched: 2. Germline V gene sequence: CDR1 SEHNR, CDR2 FQNEAQ (reference sequence). This CDR3 comprises 14 residues. CDR3 region: CASSLGGTDTEAFF. The CDR3 DNA sequence: TGTGCCAGCAGCTTAGGGGGGACAGACACTGAAGCTTTCTTT.

The V gene is TRBV19, the J gene TRBJ2-1; perhaps TRBD1 as D (5 bases). Per germline, CDR1 LNHDA and CDR2 SQIVND (reference sequence). CDR3 length: 13 residues. Between the trimmed V and J ends, which lost 4 bases and 5 bases, there was a span of 9 bases. As DNA, the CDR3 is TGTGCCAGTAGTACAGGGTATGACAATGAGCAGTTCTTC. It translates to CASSTGYDNEQFF.

This sequence joins TRBV18 and TRBJ1-1, with TRBD1 matching 7 bases. The CDR3 loop spans 15 amino acids. Germline V gene sequence: CDR1 KGHSH, CDR2 LQKENI. Trimming removed 6 bases from V and 5 bases from J; junction bases left unmatched: 12. The CDR3 reads CASSRDSGPGTEAFF. The CDR3 DNA follows: TGTGCCAGCTCCCGGGACAGCGGACCGGGAACTGAAGCTTTCTTT.

The J gene is TRBJ1-6, the V gene TRBV5-5; 9 bases are shared with TRBD1. The germline V gene encodes CDR1 SGHKS and CDR2 YYEKEE (reference sequence). The V gene end was trimmed by 4 bases and the J gene end by 7 bases; junction bases not matched to a gene: 9. The CDR3 has 16 residues. CDR3 bases: TGTGCCAGCAGCCCGAAGGGACAGGGTGACAATTCACCCCTCCACTTT. Encoded protein: CASSPKGQGDNSPLHF.

The chain carries TRBV7-9 and TRBJ2-7; D is possibly TRBD1 (6 bases). The germline V and J ends were trimmed by 5 bases and 4 bases, with 21 bases remaining between them. This CDR3 region has 16 residues. CDR1 is SEHNR and CDR2 is FQNEAQ in the germline V gene (reference sequence). The DNA of the CDR3 is TGTGCCAGCAGCGACTCCCGGGACAAAGAATGGTACGAGCAGTACTTC. Translation gives CASSDSRDKEWYEQYF.

The rearrangement links TRBV15 to TRBJ2-7; D may be TRBD1 (6 bases). V was cut by 3 bases and J by 7 bases, with 19 bases left in between. CDR3 length equals 15 residues. Per germline, CDR1 LNHNV and CDR2 YYDKDF (reference sequence). CDR3 DNA sequence: TGTGCCACCAGCAGGGAGACAGGAACTTCTGTAGAGCAGTACTTC. Protein sequence: CATSRETGTSVEQYF.